This T cell receptor beta chain was identified during a study of shared clonotypes between healthy human individuals. Profiled with immunoSEQ multiplex PCR; TCRdb holds only in-frame clones, not every one. Here the sample spans over a million clones, approximately 98.5% being singletons. The specimen sequenced was naive CD4+ T cells sorted from blood. Subset reported: CD45RA+ positively selected. This receptor was obtained from a man aged 25-40 years in good health.

Here the CDR3 DNA reads TGTGCCAGCAGCGTAGGCGGAAAGTACTACGAGCAGTACTTC. It is translated as CASSVGGKYYEQYF. V usage is TRBV9 and J usage is TRBJ2-7; D not resolved. Trimming took 0 bases from V and 3 from J, leaving 10 bases between them. The germline V gene encodes CDR1 SGDLS and CDR2 YYNGEE. CDR3 length equals 14 residues. Complete variable domain (other parts from reference TRBV9 and TRBJ2-7): DSGVTQTPKHLITATGQRVTLRCSPRSGDLSVYWYQQSLDQGLQFLIQYYNGEERAKGNILERFSAQQFPDLHSELNLSSLELGDSALYFCASSVGGKYYEQYFGPGTRLTVT.